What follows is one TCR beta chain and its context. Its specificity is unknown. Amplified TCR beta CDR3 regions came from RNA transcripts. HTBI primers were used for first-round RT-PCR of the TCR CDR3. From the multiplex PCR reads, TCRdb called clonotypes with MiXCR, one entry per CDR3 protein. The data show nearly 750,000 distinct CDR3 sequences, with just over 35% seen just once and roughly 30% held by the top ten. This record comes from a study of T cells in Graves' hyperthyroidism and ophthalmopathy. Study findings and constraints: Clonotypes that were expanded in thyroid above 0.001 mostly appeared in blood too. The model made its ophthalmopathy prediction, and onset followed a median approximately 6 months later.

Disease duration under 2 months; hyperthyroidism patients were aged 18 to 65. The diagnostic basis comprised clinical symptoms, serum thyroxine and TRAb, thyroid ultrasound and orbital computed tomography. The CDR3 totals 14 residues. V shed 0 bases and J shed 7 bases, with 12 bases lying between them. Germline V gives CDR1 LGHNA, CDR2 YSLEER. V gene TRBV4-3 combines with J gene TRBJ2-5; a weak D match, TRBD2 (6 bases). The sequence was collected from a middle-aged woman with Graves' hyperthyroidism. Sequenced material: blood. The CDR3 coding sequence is TGCGCCAGCAGCCAAGAAGCTAGCGAGAGGACCCAGTACTTC. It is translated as CASSQEASERTQYF.